Given below is one T cell receptor beta chain in context. This sample stems from a study of blood T cells in healthy people across ages. CDR1 and CDR2 from the germline V gene are SGHRS and YFSETQ. The CDR3 is 13 residues long. V lost 1 base to trimming and J lost 10 bases, with 12 bases between them. A second PCR, run for roughly 7 to 11 cycles, used a sample-barcoded 5' primer plus a J-beta primer mix. Each cDNA molecule received a tag from a template-switch adaptor that had 12 random nucleotides. TCRdb reprocessed the 5' RACE reads via MiXCR and lists one record per CDR3 protein. The sample holds over 950,000 distinct CDR3 sequences, 51% seen once.

The chain combines TRBV5-1 with TRBJ2-1; tentatively, D is TRBD1 or TRBD2 (6 bases each). The TCR comes from a woman aged 55-70 years in good health. The sequenced material came from blood. CDR3: CASSLWGAGEQFF. CDR3 bases: TGCGCCAGCAGCTTGTGGGGGGCAGGAGAGCAGTTCTTC.